The 3 T cell receptor beta chains below all came from one sample that was sequenced in a study of T cell responses to AZD1222 COVID-19 vaccine. Sequencing was performed with immunoSEQ multiplex PCR; in TCRdb, only in-frame clones are kept and a portion is missing. Counted here are around 100,000 clones, roughly nine tenths occurring once; the ten biggest clones make up over 15%. The sequences come from peripheral blood, collected on day 0 of AZD1222 vaccination. The receptors here all came from an adult in good health.

V gene TRBV5-4 combines with J gene TRBJ2-3; a weak D match, TRBD1 (5 bases). V dropped 1 base and J dropped 3 bases, with 6 bases sitting between them. This CDR3 spans 13 amino acids. The germline V gene encodes CDR1 SGHNT and CDR2 YYREEE (reference sequence). The CDR3 loop reads CASSLQGTDTQYF. The CDR3 DNA reads TGTGCCAGCAGCTTGCAGGGAACAGATACGCAGTATTTT.

The rearrangement uses TRBV20-1 and TRBJ2-3; TRBD2 aligns across 12 bases. CDR1 and CDR2 from the germline V gene are DFQATT and SNEGSKA (reference sequence). The CDR3 totals 19 residues. The J segment lost 3 bases and the V segment lost 3 bases, leaving 16 bases of the junction unmatched. The CDR3 protein is CSASRLAGGVGGDTDTQYF. As DNA, the CDR3 is TGCAGTGCTAGTAGGCTAGCGGGGGGGGTCGGTGGTGATACAGATACGCAGTATTTT.

This chain uses TRBV3-1 (or the pseudogene TRBV3-2) with TRBJ2-3; D is unresolved. Germline CDR1 reads LGHDT; CDR2 reads YNNKEL (reference sequence). Trimming left V 2 bases short and J 2 bases short, with 2 bases between. The CDR3 has 12 amino acids. The DNA for the CDR3 is TGTGCCAGCAGCCAATCCACAGATACGCAGTATTTT. It is translated as CASSQSTDTQYF.